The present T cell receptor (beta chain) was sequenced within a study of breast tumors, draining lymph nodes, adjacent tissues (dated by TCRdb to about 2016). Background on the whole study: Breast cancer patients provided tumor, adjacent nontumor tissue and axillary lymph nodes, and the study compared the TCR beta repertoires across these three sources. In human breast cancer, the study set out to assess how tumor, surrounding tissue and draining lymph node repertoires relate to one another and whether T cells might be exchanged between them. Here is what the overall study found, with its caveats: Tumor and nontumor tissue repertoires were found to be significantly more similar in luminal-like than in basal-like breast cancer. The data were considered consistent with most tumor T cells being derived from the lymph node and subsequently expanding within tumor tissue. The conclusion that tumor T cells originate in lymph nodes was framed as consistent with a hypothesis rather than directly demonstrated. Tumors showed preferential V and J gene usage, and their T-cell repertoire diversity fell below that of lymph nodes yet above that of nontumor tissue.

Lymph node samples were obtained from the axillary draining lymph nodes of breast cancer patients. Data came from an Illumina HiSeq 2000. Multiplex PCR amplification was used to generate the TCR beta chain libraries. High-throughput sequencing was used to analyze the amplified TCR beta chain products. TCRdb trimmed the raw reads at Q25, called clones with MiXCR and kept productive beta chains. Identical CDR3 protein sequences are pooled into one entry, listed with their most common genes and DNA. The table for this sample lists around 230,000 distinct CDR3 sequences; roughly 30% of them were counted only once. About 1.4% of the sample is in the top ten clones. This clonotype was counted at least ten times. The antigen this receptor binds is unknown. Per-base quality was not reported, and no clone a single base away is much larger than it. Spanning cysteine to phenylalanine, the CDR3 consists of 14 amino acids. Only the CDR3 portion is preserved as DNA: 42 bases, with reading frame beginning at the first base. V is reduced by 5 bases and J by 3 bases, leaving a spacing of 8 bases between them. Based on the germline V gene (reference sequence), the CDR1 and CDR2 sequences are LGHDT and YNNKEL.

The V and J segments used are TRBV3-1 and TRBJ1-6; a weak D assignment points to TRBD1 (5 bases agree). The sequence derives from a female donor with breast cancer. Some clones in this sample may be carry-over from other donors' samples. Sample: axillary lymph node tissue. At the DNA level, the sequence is TGTGCCAGCAGCGTACAGGACTATAATTCACCCCTCCACTTT. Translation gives CASSVQDYNSPLHF.